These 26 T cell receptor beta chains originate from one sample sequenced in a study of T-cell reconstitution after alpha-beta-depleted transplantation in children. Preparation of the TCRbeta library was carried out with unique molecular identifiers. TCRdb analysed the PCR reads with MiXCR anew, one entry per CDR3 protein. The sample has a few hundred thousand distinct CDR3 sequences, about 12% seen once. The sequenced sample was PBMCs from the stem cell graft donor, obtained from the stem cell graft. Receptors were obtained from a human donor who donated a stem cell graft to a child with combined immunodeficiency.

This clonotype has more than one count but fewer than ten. The CDR3 coding sequence is TGTGCCACCAGCAGGGGAGGGACTAGCGGTCCTTTCACAGATACGCAGTATTTT. This sequence encodes CATSRGGTSGPFTDTQYF. The chain employs TRBV15 and TRBJ2-3, with 11 positions matching TRBD2. The CDR3 has 18 residues. Germline-derived CDR1 and CDR2 are LNHNV and YYDKDF (reference sequence). Germline trimming cut 3 bases from V and 2 bases from J; bases unmatched to any gene: 10.

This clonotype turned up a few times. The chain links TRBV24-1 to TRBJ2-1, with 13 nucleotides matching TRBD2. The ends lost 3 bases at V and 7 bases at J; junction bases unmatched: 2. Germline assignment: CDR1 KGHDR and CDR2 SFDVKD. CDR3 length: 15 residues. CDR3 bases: TGTGCCACCAGTGATATGACTAGCGGGAGGAATGAGCAGTTCTTC. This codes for CATSDMTSGRNEQFF.

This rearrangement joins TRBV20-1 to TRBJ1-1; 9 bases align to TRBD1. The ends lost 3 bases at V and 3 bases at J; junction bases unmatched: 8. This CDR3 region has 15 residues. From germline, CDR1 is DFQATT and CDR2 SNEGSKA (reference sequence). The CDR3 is CSARRDRAWDTEAFF. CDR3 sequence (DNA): TGCAGTGCTAGGAGGGACAGGGCTTGGGACACTGAAGCTTTCTTT.

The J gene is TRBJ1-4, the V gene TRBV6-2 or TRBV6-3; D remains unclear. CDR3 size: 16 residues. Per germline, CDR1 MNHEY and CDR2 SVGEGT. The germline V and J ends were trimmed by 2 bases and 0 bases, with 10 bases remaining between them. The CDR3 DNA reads TGTGCCAGCAGTTACGACAACAGTGCAACTAATGAAAAACTGTTTTTT. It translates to CASSYDNSATNEKLFF.

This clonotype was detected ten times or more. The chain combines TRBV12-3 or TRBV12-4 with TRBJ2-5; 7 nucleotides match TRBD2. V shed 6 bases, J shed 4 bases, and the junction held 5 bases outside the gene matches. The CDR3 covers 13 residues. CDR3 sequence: CASSLGRGETQYF. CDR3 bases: TGTGCCAGCAGCTTGGGGAGGGGAGAGACCCAGTACTTC.

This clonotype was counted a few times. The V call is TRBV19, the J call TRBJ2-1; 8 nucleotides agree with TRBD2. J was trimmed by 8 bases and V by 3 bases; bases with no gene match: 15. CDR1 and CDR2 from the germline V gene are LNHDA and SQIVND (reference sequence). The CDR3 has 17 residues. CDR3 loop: CASSIGWNGRASYEQFF. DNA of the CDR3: TGTGCCAGTAGTATTGGGTGGAACGGGAGGGCCAGCTATGAGCAGTTCTTC.

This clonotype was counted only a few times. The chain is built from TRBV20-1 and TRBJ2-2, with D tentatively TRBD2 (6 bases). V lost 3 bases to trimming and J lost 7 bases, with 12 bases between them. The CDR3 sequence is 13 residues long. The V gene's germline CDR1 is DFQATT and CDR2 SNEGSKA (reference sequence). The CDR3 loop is CSASGRGIGELFF. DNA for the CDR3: TGCAGTGCTAGCGGGAGAGGGATCGGGGAGCTGTTTTTT.

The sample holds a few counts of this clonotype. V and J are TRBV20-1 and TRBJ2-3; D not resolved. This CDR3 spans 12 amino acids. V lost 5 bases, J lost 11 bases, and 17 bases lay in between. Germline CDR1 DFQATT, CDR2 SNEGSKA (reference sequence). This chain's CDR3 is CSAPNGPMGQYF. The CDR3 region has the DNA TGCAGTGCTCCAAACGGACCTATGGGGCAGTATTTT.

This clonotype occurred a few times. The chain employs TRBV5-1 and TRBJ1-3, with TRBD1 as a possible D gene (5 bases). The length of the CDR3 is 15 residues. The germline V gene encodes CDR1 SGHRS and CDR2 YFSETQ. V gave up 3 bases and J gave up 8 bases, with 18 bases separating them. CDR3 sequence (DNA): TGCGCCAGCAGCTCCGCGCCAGGGACCTGGGACACCATATATTTT. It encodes CASSSAPGTWDTIYF. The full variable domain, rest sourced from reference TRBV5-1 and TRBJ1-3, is KAGVTQTPRYLIKTRGQQVTLSCSPISGHRSVSWYQQTPGQGLQFLFEYFSETQRNKGNFPGRFSGRQFSNSRSEMNVSTLELGDSALYLCASSSAPGTWDTIYFGEGSWLTVV.

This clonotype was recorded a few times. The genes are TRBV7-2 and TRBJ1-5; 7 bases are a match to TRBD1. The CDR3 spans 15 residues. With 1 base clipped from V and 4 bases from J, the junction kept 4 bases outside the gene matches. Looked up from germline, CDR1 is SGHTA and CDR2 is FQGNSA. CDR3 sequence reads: CASSLVGQRNQPQHF. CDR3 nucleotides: TGTGCCAGCAGCTTAGTGGGACAGAGGAATCAGCCCCAGCATTTT.

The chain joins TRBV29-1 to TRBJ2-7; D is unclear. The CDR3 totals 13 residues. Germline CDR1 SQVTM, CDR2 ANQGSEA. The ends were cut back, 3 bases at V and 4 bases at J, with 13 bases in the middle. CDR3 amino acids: CSVDLQDRYEQYF. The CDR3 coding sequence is TGCAGCGTTGATCTCCAGGACCGATACGAGCAGTACTTC.

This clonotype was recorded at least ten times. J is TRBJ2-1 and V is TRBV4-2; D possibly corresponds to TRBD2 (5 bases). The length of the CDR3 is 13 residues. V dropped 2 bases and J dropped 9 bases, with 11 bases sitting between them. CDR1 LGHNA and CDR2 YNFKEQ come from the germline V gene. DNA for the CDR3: TGTGCCAGCAGCCAAATTGGAGGACCTGAGCAGTTCTTC. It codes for CASSQIGGPEQFF.

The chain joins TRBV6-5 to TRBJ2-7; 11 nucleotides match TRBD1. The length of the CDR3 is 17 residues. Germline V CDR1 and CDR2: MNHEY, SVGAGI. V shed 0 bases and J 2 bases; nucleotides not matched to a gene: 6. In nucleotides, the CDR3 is TGTGCCAGCAGTTACTCCCCCGAGGGACAGGGGGCCTACGAGCAGTACTTC. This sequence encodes CASSYSPEGQGAYEQYF.

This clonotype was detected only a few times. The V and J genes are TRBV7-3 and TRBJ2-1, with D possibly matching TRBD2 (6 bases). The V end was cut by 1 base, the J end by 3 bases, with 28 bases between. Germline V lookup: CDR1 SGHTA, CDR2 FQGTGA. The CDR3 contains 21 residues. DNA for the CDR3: TGTGCCAGCAGCTTAAGCCCATCGTTCACTTTAGCGGTTGTAAACTACAATGAGCAGTTCTTC. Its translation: CASSLSPSFTLAVVNYNEQFF.

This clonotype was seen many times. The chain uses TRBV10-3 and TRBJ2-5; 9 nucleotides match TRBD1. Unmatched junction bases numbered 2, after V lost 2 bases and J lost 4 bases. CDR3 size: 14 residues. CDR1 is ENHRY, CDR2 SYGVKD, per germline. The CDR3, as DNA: TGTGCCATCAGTGAGGACAGGGGGTCAGAGACCCAGTACTTC. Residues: CAISEDRGSETQYF.

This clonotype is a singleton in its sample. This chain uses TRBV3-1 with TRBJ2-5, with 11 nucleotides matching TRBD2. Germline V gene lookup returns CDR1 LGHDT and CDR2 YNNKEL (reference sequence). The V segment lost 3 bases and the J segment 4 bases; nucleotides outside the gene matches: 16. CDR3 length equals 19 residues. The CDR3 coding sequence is TGTGCCAGCAGCCAGGATGTTTTCAGTAGCGGGGGGGCTCGAGAGACCCAGTACTTC. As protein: CASSQDVFSSGGARETQYF.

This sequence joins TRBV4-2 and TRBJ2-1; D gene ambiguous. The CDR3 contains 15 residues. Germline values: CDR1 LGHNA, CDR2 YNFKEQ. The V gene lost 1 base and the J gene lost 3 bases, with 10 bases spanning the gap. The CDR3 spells CASSQARRGYNEQFF. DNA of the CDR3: TGTGCCAGCAGCCAAGCCAGGAGAGGCTACAATGAGCAGTTCTTC.

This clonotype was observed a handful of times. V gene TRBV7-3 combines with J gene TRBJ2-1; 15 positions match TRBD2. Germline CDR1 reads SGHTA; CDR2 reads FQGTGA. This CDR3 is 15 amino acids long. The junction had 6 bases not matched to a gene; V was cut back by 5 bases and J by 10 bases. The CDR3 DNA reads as TGTGCCAGCAGCCCCGGGACTAGCGGGGGGCGAGAGCAGTTCTTC. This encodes CASSPGTSGGREQFF.

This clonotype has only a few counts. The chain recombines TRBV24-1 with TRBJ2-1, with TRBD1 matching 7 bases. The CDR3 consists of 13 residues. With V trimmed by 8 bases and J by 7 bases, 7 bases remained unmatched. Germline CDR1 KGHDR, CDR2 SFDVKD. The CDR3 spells CATTMTGMNEQFF. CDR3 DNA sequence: TGTGCCACCACAATGACAGGGATGAATGAGCAGTTCTTC.

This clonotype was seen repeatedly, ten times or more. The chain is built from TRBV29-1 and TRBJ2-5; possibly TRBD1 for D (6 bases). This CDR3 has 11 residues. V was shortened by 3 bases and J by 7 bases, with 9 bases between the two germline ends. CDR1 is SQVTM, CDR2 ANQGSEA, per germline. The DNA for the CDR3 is TGCAGCGTTGAGGGGGCCGCGACCCAGTACTTC. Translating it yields CSVEGAATQYF.

DNA for the CDR3: TGTGCCAGCAGCTTAGTTTTTTCGGGAGGGAGGTACGAGCAGTACTTC. This sequence encodes CASSLVFSGGRYEQYF. The chain carries TRBV7-9 and TRBJ2-7, with 8 positions matching TRBD2. There are 16 residues in the CDR3. The V gene's germline CDR1 is SEHNR and CDR2 FQNEAQ (reference sequence). V lost 1 base and J lost 4; bases outside the gene matches: 9.

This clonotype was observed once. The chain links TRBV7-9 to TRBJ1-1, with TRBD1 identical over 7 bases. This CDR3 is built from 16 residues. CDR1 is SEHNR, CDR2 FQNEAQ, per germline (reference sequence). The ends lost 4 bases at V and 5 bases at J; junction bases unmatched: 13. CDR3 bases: TGTGCCAGCAGCTCTAGGGGGCAGGCGATAGTGACTGAAGCTTTCTTT. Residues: CASSSRGQAIVTEAFF.

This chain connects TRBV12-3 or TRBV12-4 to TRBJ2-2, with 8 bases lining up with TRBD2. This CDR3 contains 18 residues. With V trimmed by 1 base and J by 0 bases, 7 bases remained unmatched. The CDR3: CASSLGQAGEANTGELFF. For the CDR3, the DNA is TGTGCCAGCAGTTTAGGGCAAGCGGGAGAGGCGAACACCGGGGAGCTGTTTTTT.

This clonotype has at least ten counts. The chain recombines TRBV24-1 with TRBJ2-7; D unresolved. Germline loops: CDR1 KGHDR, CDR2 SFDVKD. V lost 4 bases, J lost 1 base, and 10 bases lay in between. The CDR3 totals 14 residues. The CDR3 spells CATSDWPRSYEQYF. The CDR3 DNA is TGTGCCACCAGTGACTGGCCGCGTTCCTACGAGCAGTACTTC.

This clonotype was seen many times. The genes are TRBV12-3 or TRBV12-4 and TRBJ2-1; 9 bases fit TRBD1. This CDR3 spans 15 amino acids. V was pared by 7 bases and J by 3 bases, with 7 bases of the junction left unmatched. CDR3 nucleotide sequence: TGTGCCAGCACTTCCGGGACAGGGATCTACAATGAGCAGTTCTTC. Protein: CASTSGTGIYNEQFF.

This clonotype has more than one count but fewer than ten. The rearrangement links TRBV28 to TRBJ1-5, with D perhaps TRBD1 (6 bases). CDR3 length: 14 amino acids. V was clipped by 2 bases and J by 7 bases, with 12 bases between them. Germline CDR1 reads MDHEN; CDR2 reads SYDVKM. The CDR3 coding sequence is TGTGCCAGCAGTTTAGAGGGGGTCAAGCAGCCCCAGCATTTT. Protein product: CASSLEGVKQPQHF.